Listed below are T cell receptor beta chains from one sample, sequenced in a study of blood T cells in healthy people across ages. TCRdb fed the 5' RACE reads into MiXCR, producing one record per CDR3 protein. This sample has around 1.7 million distinct CDR3 sequences; 25% to 30% occur once, and the top ten carry around 7.7%. Source material: blood. The receptors come from a woman in her 30s in good health. CDR3s include the opening cysteine and the closing phenylalanine or tryptophan. The D gene is left open where the match is weak. Part of the rows lack a size; the others show once, few, many or a class for expanded clones.

size: .
V: TRBV6-2/TRBV6-3
J: TRBJ2-7
D: .
CDR3: CASKQFDEQYF
DNA: TGTGCCAGCAAACAGTTCGACGAGCAGTACTTC

size: many
V: TRBV6-6
J: TRBJ2-1
D: .
CDR3: CASSYPRGASSYNEQFF
DNA: TGTGCCAGCAGTTACCCTCGGGGGGCCAGCTCCTACAATGAGCAGTTCTTC

size: few
V: TRBV9
J: TRBJ1-1
D: .
CDR3: CASSVGVEGQLNTEAFF
DNA: TGTGCCAGCAGCGTAGGAGTGGAGGGACAATTGAACACTGAAGCTTTCTTT

size: .
V: TRBV6-6
J: TRBJ1-2
D: .
CDR3: CASSYPPNRDYGYTF
DNA: TGTGCCAGCAGTTACCCTCCTAACAGGGACTATGGCTACACCTTC

size: few
V: TRBV7-2
J: TRBJ2-5
D: TRBD2
CDR3: CASSQGLADAGTQYF
DNA: TGTGCCAGCAGCCAGGGACTAGCGGACGCTGGGACCCAGTACTTC

size: many
V: TRBV29-1
J: TRBJ2-6
D: .
CDR3: CSAPVLGRSGANVLTF
DNA: TGCAGCGCCCCCGTACTAGGCCGTTCTGGGGCCAACGTCCTGACTTTC

size: .
V: TRBV20-1
J: TRBJ2-7
D: TRBD2
CDR3: CSVTSGGRNEQYF
DNA: TGCAGTGTTACTAGCGGGGGACGCAATGAGCAGTACTTC

size: .
V: TRBV20-1
J: TRBJ2-7
D: TRBD1
CDR3: CSATDRSPYEQYF
DNA: TGCAGTGCCACGGACAGGAGCCCCTACGAGCAGTACTTC

size: few
V: TRBV4-1
J: TRBJ1-1
D: TRBD1
CDR3: CASSQTGGLTEAFF
DNA: TGCGCCAGCAGCCAGACAGGGGGACTAACTGAAGCTTTCTTT

size: .
V: TRBV10-2
J: TRBJ2-2
D: .
CDR3: CASKGGANTGELFF
DNA: TGCGCCAGCAAAGGGGGGGCGAACACCGGGGAGCTGTTTTTT

size: many
V: TRBV3-1
J: TRBJ2-5
D: .
CDR3: CASSQTRETQYF
DNA: TGTGCCAGCAGCCAGACGAGAGAGACCCAGTACTTC

size: few
V: TRBV6-6
J: TRBJ1-1
D: .
CDR3: CASSLVEGRSTEAFF
DNA: TGTGCCAGCAGTTTGGTAGAGGGTAGGAGCACTGAAGCTTTCTTT

size: many
V: TRBV12-3/TRBV12-4
J: TRBJ2-6
D: TRBD1
CDR3: CASSRQGKGANVLTF
DNA: TGTGCCAGCAGTCGACAGGGAAAAGGGGCCAACGTCCTGACTTTC

size: many
V: TRBV10-3
J: TRBJ1-4
D: .
CDR3: CAILDSANEKLFF
DNA: TGTGCCATCTTGGACAGCGCTAATGAAAAACTGTTTTTT

size: few
V: TRBV10-3
J: TRBJ1-5
D: .
CDR3: CAISDPGQFNQPQHF
DNA: TGTGCCATCAGTGATCCTGGACAGTTCAATCAGCCCCAGCATTTT

size: .
V: TRBV11-2
J: TRBJ2-3
D: .
CDR3: CACSQLGKRGDTQYF
DNA: TGTGCCTGCAGCCAACTAGGAAAACGGGGAGATACGCAGTATTTT

size: .
V: TRBV7-2
J: TRBJ1-1
D: .
CDR3: CASSLTFGSNTEAFF
DNA: TGTGCCAGCAGCTTAACGTTTGGCAGCAACACTGAAGCTTTCTTT

size: few
V: TRBV20-1
J: TRBJ1-5
D: .
CDR3: CSARLAGQRGQPQHF
DNA: TGCAGTGCTAGATTGGCAGGGCAACGGGGGCAGCCCCAGCATTTT

size: .
V: TRBV29-1
J: TRBJ1-1
D: .
CDR3: CSVGRDGEAFF
DNA: TGCAGCGTTGGAAGGGACGGTGAAGCTTTCTTT

size: few
V: TRBV20-1
J: TRBJ1-1
D: .
CDR3: CSAPRDGRNTEAFF
DNA: TGCAGTGCACCACGGGACGGGCGGAACACTGAAGCTTTCTTT

size: few
V: TRBV7-3
J: TRBJ2-3
D: .
CDR3: CASSSFGDTSTDTQYF
DNA: TGTGCCAGCAGCTCCTTTGGCGATACTAGCACAGATACGCAGTATTTT

size: .
V: TRBV29-1
J: TRBJ1-1
D: .
CDR3: CSVLMENTEAFF
DNA: TGCAGCGTTTTAATGGAGAACACTGAAGCTTTCTTT

size: .
V: TRBV29-1
J: TRBJ2-1
D: .
CDR3: CNVAINEQFF
DNA: TGCAACGTTGCTATTAATGAGCAGTTCTTC

size: .
V: TRBV11-2
J: TRBJ1-1
D: .
CDR3: CASSLSPWDTEAFF
DNA: TGTGCCAGCAGCTTGTCGCCCTGGGACACTGAAGCTTTCTTT

size: few
V: TRBV20-1
J: TRBJ2-7
D: TRBD1
CDR3: CSAGHGQGNGDEQYF
DNA: TGCAGTGCTGGACACGGACAGGGGAATGGCGACGAGCAGTACTTC

size: few
V: TRBV4-3
J: TRBJ2-3
D: .
CDR3: CASSQLALGTDTQYF
DNA: TGCGCCAGCAGCCAACTAGCCCTCGGCACAGATACGCAGTATTTT

size: .
V: TRBV19
J: TRBJ2-1
D: TRBD2
CDR3: CAGSGPGTSGVVSYNEQFF
DNA: TGTGCCGGTAGTGGTCCAGGGACTAGCGGAGTGGTCTCCTACAATGAGCAGTTCTTC

size: few
V: TRBV11-1
J: TRBJ2-3
D: .
CDR3: CASSLFIGTTDTQYF
DNA: TGTGCCAGCAGCTTATTTATCGGGACGACAGATACGCAGTATTTT

size: many
V: TRBV29-1
J: TRBJ2-5
D: TRBD2
CDR3: CSVSSGQETQYF
DNA: TGCAGCGTCTCTAGCGGACAAGAGACCCAGTACTTC

size: many
V: TRBV7-3
J: TRBJ2-5
D: TRBD2
CDR3: CASSLTTSGAQETQYF
DNA: TGTGCCAGCAGCTTAACGACTAGCGGGGCCCAAGAGACCCAGTACTTC

size: few
V: TRBV7-2
J: TRBJ2-1
D: TRBD2
CDR3: CASSLGNVAGGLTNEQFF
DNA: TGTGCCAGCAGCTTGGGAAATGTAGCGGGGGGGCTTACCAATGAGCAGTTCTTC

size: few
V: TRBV7-2
J: TRBJ2-7
D: TRBD2
CDR3: CASSYSGSYDYEQYF
DNA: TGTGCCAGCAGCTATAGCGGGAGCTATGACTACGAGCAGTACTTC

size: few
V: TRBV6-5
J: TRBJ2-7
D: .
CDR3: CASGRHRTSYEQYF
DNA: TGTGCCAGCGGCCGGCACAGGACCTCCTACGAGCAGTACTTC

size: .
V: TRBV4-1
J: TRBJ1-5
D: .
CDR3: CASSQEWGGVRNQPQHF
DNA: TGCGCCAGCAGCCAAGAATGGGGAGGGGTCCGCAATCAGCCCCAGCATTTT